This T cell receptor (beta chain) was documented in a study of blood T cell repertoires in COVID-19. Overall study: Material from acute and convalescent COVID-19 was sourced from the United States, Italy and Spain.

The CDR3 is 20 residues long. The J segment lost 7 bases and the V segment lost 3 bases, leaving 23 bases of the junction unmatched. Germline loops: CDR1 KGHDR, CDR2 SFDVKD. The data were produced by immunoSEQ multiplex PCR, yet TCRdb's version contains in-frame clones alone and is incomplete. The table has about 250,000 clones, 70% to 90% seen once; the top ten hold approximately 1.3%. This clonotype originated in an elderly man with acute or convalescent COVID-19. Sample: peripheral blood. This chain joins TRBV24-1 and TRBJ1-5, with 7 bases lining up with TRBD1. CDR3 in DNA: TGTGCCACCAGTGATCCGGGTCGTGGGGAGGACAGGCCCCGGAGACAGCCCCAGCATTTT. The encoded protein is CATSDPGRGEDRPRRQPQHF.